This TCR beta chain was identified in a study of T cells in localized non-small cell lung cancer (dated by TCRdb to 2018 to 2021). Regarding the complete study: The study analyzed T cell repertoires of hundreds of early-stage NSCLC patients, comparing tumors and uninvolved tumor-adjacent lungs. The cohort consisted of roughly 240 treatment-naive NSCLC patients whose localized lung tumors had been resected. The mean age of the NSCLC patients was under 70 years, with roughly 120 men and 110 or so women. What the study reported, not specific to this receptor: Because of the exploratory design, TCR variables were selected using unadjusted p-values without false-discovery rate correction. Multi-region tumor sequencing was not performed, so intratumor heterogeneity could not be excluded. Uninvolved tumor-adjacent lung showed the highest T cell clonality, higher than tumor, which suggests more focused antigenic responses in the uninvolved tumor-adjacent lung. Longer overall survival was associated with higher T cell density in blood, whereas shorter survival was associated with higher clonality in adjacent lung. A median of 57 of the top 100 tumor clones turned up in the paired uninvolved adjacent lung, and 25 to 30 of those clones also ranked among the top 100 of that same adjacent lung.

TCR beta CDR3 regions were sequenced from DNA using the immunoSEQ Assay. The paper's data handling went like this. T cell density was computed as TCR beta template counts normalized to usable DNA estimated by amplifying housekeeping genes. Using the preseqR package, richness was estimated by extrapolating to 120,000 templates for tissue samples and 400,000 templates for PBMC samples. Clonality was defined by subtracting Pielou's evenness from one. To identify tissue-enriched TCRs, differential abundance testing was run on productive amino-acid clonotypes with a minimum total count of 5 and an alpha of 0.1. The Jaccard Index and the Morisita Overlap Index were used to measure how much the repertoires overlapped between compartments. GLIPH grouped TCR beta CDR3s together with public tetramer-defined viral CDR3s, and a viral motif had to include at least three viral sequences and show V-gene enrichment. Not all clones reach the TCRdb copy of this immuneACCESS table, which keeps in-frame sequences only. Checked studies attribute under half of the gap to unresolved V genes and leave the rest unexplained. V and J calls and clone size follow that table, whereas D and trimming were derived from the DNA. The sample table holds about 52,000 clones, of which roughly 80% were seen once. The ten largest make up more than 4% of the sample.

The CDR3 contains 16 residues, cysteine and phenylalanine counted. Only the CDR3 DNA is retained, 48 bases long and in frame from the first base. CDR1 and CDR2, per the germline V gene (reference sequence), are LNHNV and YYDKDF. At the junction V is shortened by 5 bases and J by 0 bases, with 14 bases in between. This clone has a single count. Its antigen target is currently unknown. No clone much larger than this one lies a single base away; base qualities are absent. At diagnosis, tumor, uninvolved tumor-adjacent lung and peripheral blood were collected and then preserved as a mix of FFPE and fresh-frozen material. Blood samples were analyzed as peripheral blood mononuclear cells for TCR repertoire profiling.

The specimen was PBMCs, collected before any cancer treatment. The source of this sequence is a woman aged 40 to 75 with stage II lung adenocarcinoma. This sequence uses TRBV15 and TRBJ2-1, with the D call perhaps TRBD1 or TRBD2, each one matching 6 bases. The CDR3 region reads CATSRGGGSSYNEQFF. The DNA reads as follows: TGTGCCACCAGCCGAGGGGGAGGTAGCTCCTACAATGAGCAGTTCTTC.